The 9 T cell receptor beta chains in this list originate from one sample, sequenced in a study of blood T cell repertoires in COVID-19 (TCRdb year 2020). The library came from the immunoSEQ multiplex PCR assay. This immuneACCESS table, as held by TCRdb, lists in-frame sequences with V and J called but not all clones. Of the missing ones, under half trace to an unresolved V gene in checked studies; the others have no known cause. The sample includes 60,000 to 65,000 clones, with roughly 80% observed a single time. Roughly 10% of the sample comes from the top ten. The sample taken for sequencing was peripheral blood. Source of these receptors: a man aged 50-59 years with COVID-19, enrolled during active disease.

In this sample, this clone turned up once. DNA for the CDR3: TGTGCCAGCAGCAACAGGGGACATGAGCAGTTCTTC. Protein: CASSNRGHEQFF. The chain couples TRBV11-2 to TRBJ2-1; 7 bases match TRBD1. The CDR3 has 12 amino acids. Looked up from germline, CDR1 is SGHAT and CDR2 is FQNNGV. V lost 5 bases and J lost 8; bases outside the gene matches: 3.

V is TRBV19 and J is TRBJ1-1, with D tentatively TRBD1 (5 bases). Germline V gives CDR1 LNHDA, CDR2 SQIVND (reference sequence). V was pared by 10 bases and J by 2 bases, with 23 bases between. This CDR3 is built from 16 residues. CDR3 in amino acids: CATPPGTHELNTEAFF. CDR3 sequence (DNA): TGTGCCACCCCTCCCGGGACTCACGAGCTCAACACTGAAGCTTTCTTT. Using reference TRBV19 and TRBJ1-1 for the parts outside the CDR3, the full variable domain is DGGITQSPKYLFRKEGQNVTLSCEQNLNHDAMYWYRQDPGQGLRLIYYSQIVNDFQKGDIAEGYSVSREKKESFPLTVTSAQKNPTAFYLCATPPGTHELNTEAFFGQGTRLTVV.

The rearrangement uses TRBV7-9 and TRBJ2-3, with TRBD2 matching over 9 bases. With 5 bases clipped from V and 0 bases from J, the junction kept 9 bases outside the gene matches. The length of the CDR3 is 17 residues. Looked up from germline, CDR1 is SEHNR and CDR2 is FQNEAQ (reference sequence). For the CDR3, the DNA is TGTGCCAGCAGCCCCAGACTAGCGGCGCTGAGCACAGATACGCAGTATTTT. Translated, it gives CASSPRLAALSTDTQYF. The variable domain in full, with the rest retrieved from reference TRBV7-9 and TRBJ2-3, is DTGVSQNPRHKITKRGQNVTFRCDPISEHNRLYWYRQTLGQGPEFLTYFQNEAQLEKSRLLSDRFSAERPKGSFSTLEIQRTEQGDSAMYLCASSPRLAALSTDTQYFGPGTRLTVL.

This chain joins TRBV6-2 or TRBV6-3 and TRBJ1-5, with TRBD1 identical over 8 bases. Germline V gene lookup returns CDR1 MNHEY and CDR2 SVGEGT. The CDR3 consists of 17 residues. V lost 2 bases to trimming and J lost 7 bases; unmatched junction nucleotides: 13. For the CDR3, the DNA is TGTGCCAGCAGTTACCCTGCAGGACAGGGAATAGGGCAGCCCCAGCATTTT. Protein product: CASSYPAGQGIGQPQHF.

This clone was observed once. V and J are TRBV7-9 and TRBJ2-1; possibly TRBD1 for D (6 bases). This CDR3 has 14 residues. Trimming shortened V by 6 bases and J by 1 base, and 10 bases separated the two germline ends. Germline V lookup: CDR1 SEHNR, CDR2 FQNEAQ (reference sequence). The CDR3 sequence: CASRFGQSYNEQFF. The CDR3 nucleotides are TGTGCCAGCAGATTCGGACAGTCCTACAATGAGCAGTTCTTC.

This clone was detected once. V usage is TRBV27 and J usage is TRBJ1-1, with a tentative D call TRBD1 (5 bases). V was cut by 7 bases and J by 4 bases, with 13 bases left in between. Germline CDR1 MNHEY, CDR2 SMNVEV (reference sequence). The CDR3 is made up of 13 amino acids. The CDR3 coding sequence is TGTGCCAGCAAGTATCAGGGTAGCACTGAAGCTTTCTTT. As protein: CASKYQGSTEAFF.

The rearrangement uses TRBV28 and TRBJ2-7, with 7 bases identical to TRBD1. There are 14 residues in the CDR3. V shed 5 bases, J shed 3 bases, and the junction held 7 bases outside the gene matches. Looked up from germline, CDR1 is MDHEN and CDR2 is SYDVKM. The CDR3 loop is CASSTQSGGYEQYF. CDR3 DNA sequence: TGTGCCAGCAGTACGCAATCAGGGGGCTACGAGCAGTACTTC.

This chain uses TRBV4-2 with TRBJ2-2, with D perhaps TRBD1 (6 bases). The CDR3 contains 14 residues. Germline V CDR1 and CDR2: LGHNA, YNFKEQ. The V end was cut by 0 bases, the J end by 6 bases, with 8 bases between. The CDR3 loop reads CASSQDQGSGELFF. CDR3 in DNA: TGTGCCAGCAGCCAAGATCAGGGGTCCGGGGAGCTGTTTTTT.

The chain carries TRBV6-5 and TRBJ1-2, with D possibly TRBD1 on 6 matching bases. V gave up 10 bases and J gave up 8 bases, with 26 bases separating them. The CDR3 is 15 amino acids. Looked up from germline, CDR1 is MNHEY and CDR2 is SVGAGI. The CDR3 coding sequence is TGTGCCACTAGCCGGGACAAGGGGACGGCTGTCGGCTACACCTTC. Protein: CATSRDKGTAVGYTF.